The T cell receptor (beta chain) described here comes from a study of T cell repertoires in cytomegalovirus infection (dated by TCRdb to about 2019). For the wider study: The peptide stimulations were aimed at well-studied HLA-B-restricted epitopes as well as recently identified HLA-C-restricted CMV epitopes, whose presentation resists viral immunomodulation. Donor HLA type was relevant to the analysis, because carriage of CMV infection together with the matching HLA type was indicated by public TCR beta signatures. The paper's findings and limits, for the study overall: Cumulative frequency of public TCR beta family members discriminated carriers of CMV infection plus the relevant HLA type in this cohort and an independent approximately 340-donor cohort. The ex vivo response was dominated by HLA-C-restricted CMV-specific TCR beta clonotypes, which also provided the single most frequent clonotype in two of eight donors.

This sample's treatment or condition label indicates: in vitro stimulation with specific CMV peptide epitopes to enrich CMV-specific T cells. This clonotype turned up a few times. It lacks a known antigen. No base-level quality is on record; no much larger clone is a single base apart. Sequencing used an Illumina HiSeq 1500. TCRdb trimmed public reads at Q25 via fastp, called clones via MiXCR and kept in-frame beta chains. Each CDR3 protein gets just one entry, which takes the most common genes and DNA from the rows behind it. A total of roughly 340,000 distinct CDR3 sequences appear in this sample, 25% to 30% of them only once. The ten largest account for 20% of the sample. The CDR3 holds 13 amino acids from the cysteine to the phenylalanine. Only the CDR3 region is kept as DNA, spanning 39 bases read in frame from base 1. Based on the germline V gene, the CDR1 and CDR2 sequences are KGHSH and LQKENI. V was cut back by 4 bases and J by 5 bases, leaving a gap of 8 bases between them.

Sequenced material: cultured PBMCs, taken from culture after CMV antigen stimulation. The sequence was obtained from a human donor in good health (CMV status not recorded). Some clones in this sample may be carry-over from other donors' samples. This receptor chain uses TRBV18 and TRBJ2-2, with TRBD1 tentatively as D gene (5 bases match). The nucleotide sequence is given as TGTGCCAGCTCACGAAAGGGGACCGGGGAGCTGTTTTTT. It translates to CASSRKGTGELFF.